These T cell receptor beta chains were read from a single sample in a study of blood T cell repertoires in COVID-19. The assay was immunoSEQ multiplex PCR, and TCRdb's table has in-frame clones only and misses some. The sample holds more than 300,000 clones, about 85% seen once. Sequenced: PBMCs or T cells enriched from blood (not recorded which). These receptors were obtained from a woman under 40 who had recovered from COVID-19. Both conserved end residues are part of each CDR3. D genes are given only for firm matches. For some rows the clone size is stated as once, few or many, or as a class when expanded; others skip it.

V	size	J	D	DNA	CDR3
TRBV5-6	.	TRBJ1-5	.	TGTGCCAGCAGCTTGCTGGGCTATAATCAGCCCCAGCATTTT	CASSLLGYNQPQHF
TRBV19	.	TRBJ1-2	.	TGTGCCAGTAGTATAGAGGGGGCCAAGGGAATTTTGGTCTACACCTTC	CASSIEGAKGILVYTF
TRBV7-2	.	TRBJ1-1	TRBD1	TGTGCCAGCAGTCAGACAGGGGGCCGACTTAGCACTGAAGCTTTCTTT	CASSQTGGRLSTEAFF
TRBV18	.	TRBJ1-4	TRBD1	TGTGCCAGCTCACCACTGGGACAGACGGGTGAAAAACTGTTTTTT	CASSPLGQTGEKLFF
TRBV5-4	.	TRBJ1-1	.	TGTGCCAGCAGCTTGTTGGGGGGCACTGAAGCTTTCTTT	CASSLLGGTEAFF
TRBV2	once	TRBJ1-1	.	TGTGCCAGCAGTGAAAATAGGAACACTGAAGCTTTCTTT	CASSENRNTEAFF
TRBV7-8	.	TRBJ1-6	.	TGTGCCAGCAGCTTAGGGGCAGCCGAACTCTATAATTCACCCCTCCACTTT	CASSLGAAELYNSPLHF
TRBV6-5	.	TRBJ2-1	TRBD1	TGTGCCAGCAGGGCAGGGGGCAATGAGCAGTTCTTC	CASRAGGNEQFF
TRBV5-1	.	TRBJ1-4	.	TGCGCCAGCAGCTTGGGGGCGGGCCACGAAAAACTGTTTTTT	CASSLGAGHEKLFF
TRBV2	.	TRBJ2-6	.	TGTGCCAGCAGTTCTACAGGGTTCAGCTCTGGGGCCAACGTCCTGACTTTC	CASSSTGFSSGANVLTF
TRBV9	.	TRBJ2-3	.	TGTGCCAGCAGCGAAACTAGGAGTAGGACAGATACGCAGTATTTT	CASSETRSRTDTQYF
TRBV25-1	.	TRBJ1-1	.	TGTGCCAGCACATTCGGGGGGTCGAACACTGAAGCTTTCTTT	CASTFGGSNTEAFF
TRBV6-5	.	TRBJ1-3	.	TGTGCCAGCAGTTACGCCCTTAGCTCTGGAAACACCATATATTTT	CASSYALSSGNTIYF
TRBV21-1	.	TRBJ1-3	.	TGTGCCAGCAGCAAAGAGTACAGGGCGGGTGGAAACACCATATATTTT	CASSKEYRAGGNTIYF
TRBV18	.	TRBJ2-1	TRBD1	TGTGCCAGCTCACCCGGACAGGGTCATATCGGGGAGCAGTTCTTC	CASSPGQGHIGEQFF
TRBV18	.	TRBJ2-7	.	TGTGCCAGCTCACCACAGGTCAGGGGACCCTACGAGCAGTACTTC	CASSPQVRGPYEQYF
TRBV7-2	.	TRBJ1-1	TRBD1	TGTGCCAGCAGCCCGGGACAGGGGCTCCCTGAAGCTTTCTTT	CASSPGQGLPEAFF
TRBV16	.	TRBJ1-5	TRBD1	TGTGCCAGCAGCCGCGGGACAGCAGATAGCAATCAGCCCCAGCATTTT	CASSRGTADSNQPQHF
TRBV5-1	.	TRBJ2-5	TRBD2	TGCGCCAGTAGGGGAGGGTTCCAAGAGACCCAGTACTTC	CASRGGFQETQYF
TRBV11-2	.	TRBJ2-1	TRBD1	TGTGCCAGCAGCCCCACTACAGGGGGCGCTTACAATGAGCAGTTCTTC	CASSPTTGGAYNEQFF
TRBV29-1	.	TRBJ1-1	TRBD1	TGCAGCGTTCTACTACAGGGGGCCGGGACTGAAGCTTTCTTT	CSVLLQGAGTEAFF